Shown below are 18 T cell receptor beta chains from a single sample sequenced in a study of shared clonotypes between healthy human individuals (dated by TCRdb to the early 2020s). Libraries were made using the immunoSEQ multiplex PCR assay. This is the immuneACCESS table as TCRdb keeps it, with only in-frame sequences that have V and J called. A part of the clones is gone; compared with another copy, unresolved V genes explain less than half, and the rest is unexplained. For this sample the table gives 2 million to 2.5 million clones, of which about nine tenths were detected only once. The top ten constitute 0.3% to 0.45% of the sample. Sequenced: naive CD4+ T cells from PBMCs. The label giving this sample's cell subset or site can be read as: CD45RA+ positively selected. The receptors stem from a young man in good health. Some clones in this sample may be carry-over from other donors' samples.

V gene TRBV28 combines with J gene TRBJ1-5; maybe TRBD1 (6 bases). Germline values: CDR1 MDHEN, CDR2 SYDVKM. Trimming shortened V by 5 bases and J by 4 bases, and 15 bases separated the two germline ends. The CDR3 loop spans 15 amino acids. The CDR3 spells CASSPAGAINQPQHF. The CDR3 region has the DNA TGTGCCAGCAGTCCGGCAGGGGCAATTAATCAGCCCCAGCATTTT.

The rearrangement links TRBV10-3 to TRBJ2-5; maybe TRBD1 (6 bases). The CDR3 has 15 residues. V dropped 6 bases and J dropped 5 bases, with 19 bases sitting between them. Germline CDR1 is ENHRY and CDR2 is SYGVKD. The CDR3 DNA reads as TGTGCCATCAGGGCAGGGGCCGGTTTGGGGGAGACCCAGTACTTC. Amino acids: CAIRAGAGLGETQYF.

With regard to this clone: Other DNA sequences in the same sample also yield this CDR3. This sequence joins TRBV6-1 and TRBJ2-3; D not resolved. This CDR3 contains 13 residues. Trimming pared 3 bases from V and 0 bases from J, leaving 4 bases between. Germline lookup yields CDR1 MNHNS and CDR2 SASEGT. The DNA of the CDR3 is TGTGCCAGCAGTGAGGCAAGCACAGATACGCAGTATTTT. Its protein is CASSEASTDTQYF.

This chain connects TRBV29-1 to TRBJ2-1; 11 nucleotides match TRBD2. Per the germline V gene, CDR1 is SQVTM and CDR2 is ANQGSEA. The CDR3 covers 17 residues. After removal of 6 bases from V and 9 bases from J, the junction contained 19 bases not matched to a gene. The CDR3 protein is CSVRLGTSGQGGSEQFF. The DNA for the CDR3 is TGCAGCGTCCGGCTCGGGACTAGCGGCCAAGGCGGGAGTGAGCAGTTCTTC.

Only a few counts were recorded for this clone. V usage is TRBV30 and J usage is TRBJ1-1, with D maybe TRBD1 (6 bases). Germline V gene data show CDR1 as GTSNPN and CDR2 as SVGIG (reference sequence). This CDR3 has 14 residues. V lost 0 bases and J 5 bases, leaving 13 bases between the germline ends. In nucleotides, the CDR3 is TGTGCCTGGAGTGTAGAGCAGGGGAGGACTGAAGCTTTCTTT. Encoded protein: CAWSVEQGRTEAFF.

The gene calls are TRBV21-1 and TRBJ1-1. TRBV21-1 is labeled a pseudogene. This CDR3 is built from 19 residues. CDR3 sequence reads: CASSKALWAGLLMNTEAFF. DNA for the CDR3: TGTGCCAGCAGCAAAGCGCTTTGGGCGGGACTCCTTATGAACACTGAAGCTTTCTTT.

The chain links TRBV9 to TRBJ2-3; 11 bases match TRBD2. Trimming at V came to 3 bases and at J to 5 bases, leaving 11 bases not matched to a gene. Germline V lookup: CDR1 SGDLS, CDR2 YYNGEE. The CDR3 is 17 amino acids. The CDR3 here is CASSETSGSPVIDTQYF. In DNA form, the CDR3 reads TGTGCCAGCAGCGAAACTAGCGGGAGCCCGGTCATAGATACGCAGTATTTT.

The chain links TRBV7-3 to TRBJ2-1, with D perhaps TRBD2 (5 bases). V dropped 6 bases and J dropped 12 bases, with 15 bases sitting between them. The CDR3 covers 12 residues. From germline, CDR1 is SGHTA and CDR2 FQGTGA. The CDR3 DNA sequence: TGTGCCAGCAGTCGCACTGGAGGAAGGCAGTTCTTC. It encodes CASSRTGGRQFF.

On this clone itself: This same CDR3 is encoded by further DNA sequences in the sample. The genes are TRBV13 and TRBJ1-2; D is unclear. The CDR3 contains 12 residues. V was trimmed by 0 bases and J by 4 bases, leaving 3 bases between them. From germline, CDR1 is PRHDT and CDR2 FYEKMQ (reference sequence). CDR3 DNA sequence: TGTGCCAGCAGCTTAGGAGGCTATGGCTACACCTTC. Protein product: CASSLGGYGYTF.

J is TRBJ2-2 and V is TRBV28; D gene unclear. The CDR3 loop spans 12 amino acids. Germline CDR1 reads MDHEN; CDR2 reads SYDVKM. Trimming took 10 bases from V and 5 from J, leaving 11 bases between them. In DNA, the CDR3 is TGTGCCATCACGGGTTGGACCGGGGAGCTGTTTTTT. This encodes CAITGWTGELFF.

V gene TRBV10-1 combines with J gene TRBJ2-3; D tentatively fits TRBD1 or TRBD2 (5 bases each). Trimming stripped 2 bases from V and 4 bases from J, with 16 bases between. Germline-derived CDR1 and CDR2 are WNHNN and SYGVQD (reference sequence). The CDR3 has 16 residues. CDR3 residues: CASSERDLLPPDTQYF. CDR3 DNA: TGCGCCAGCAGTGAGCGGGACCTACTCCCCCCAGATACGCAGTATTTT.

V and J are TRBV11-2 and TRBJ2-7, with TRBD1 identical over 8 bases. V shed 5 bases and J 3 bases; nucleotides not matched to a gene: 6. This CDR3 comprises 14 residues. CDR1 SGHAT and CDR2 FQNNGV come from the germline V gene. CDR3 nucleotide sequence: TGTGCCAGCAGCGCCCCGGACAGGGTCTACGAGCAGTACTTC. Amino acids: CASSAPDRVYEQYF.

The CDR3 sequence is CASSSQTGSSYNEQFF. The CDR3, as DNA: TGTGCCAGCAGCTCCCAGACTGGCAGCTCCTACAATGAGCAGTTCTTC. The V and J genes are TRBV5-4 and TRBJ2-1; D remains ambiguous. V lost 3 bases and J lost 0, with 13 bases in between. Germline values: CDR1 SGHNT, CDR2 YYREEE (reference sequence). The CDR3 length is 16 residues.

CDR3 sequence (DNA): TGCGCCAGCAGCTTGGTTGTTGGTGGGCAGACTGAAGCTTTCTTT. This encodes CASSLVVGGQTEAFF. The chain joins TRBV5-1 to TRBJ1-1; no firm D call. The V and J ends lost 0 bases and 5 bases respectively, with 14 bases between them. The CDR3 runs 15 residues. CDR1 and CDR2 from the germline V gene are SGHRS and YFSETQ.

The chain has TRBV19 and TRBJ2-3; no definite D call. CDR1 and CDR2 from the germline V gene are LNHDA and SQIVND (reference sequence). This CDR3 is 15 amino acids long. V lost 3 bases and J lost 2, with 12 bases in between. Here the CDR3 reads CASSIGFVDTDTQYF. Here the CDR3 DNA reads TGTGCCAGTAGTATCGGATTTGTAGACACAGATACGCAGTATTTT. Looking up the rest from reference TRBV19 and TRBJ2-3 gives the full variable domain: DGGITQSPKYLFRKEGQNVTLSCEQNLNHDAMYWYRQDPGQGLRLIYYSQIVNDFQKGDIAEGYSVSREKKESFPLTVTSAQKNPTAFYLCASSIGFVDTDTQYFGPGTRLTVL.

In DNA, the CDR3 is TGTGCCAGCAGCCGGACACAACGAGATACGCAGTATTTT. Protein product: CASSRTQRDTQYF. The J gene is TRBJ2-3, the V gene TRBV13, with D perhaps TRBD1 (5 bases). The CDR3 runs 13 residues. Germline values: CDR1 PRHDT, CDR2 FYEKMQ (reference sequence). Between the trimmed V and J ends, which lost 5 bases and 5 bases, there was a span of 11 bases.

The chain couples TRBV19 to TRBJ2-7; the match to TRBD1 covers 9 bases. Germline CDR1 reads LNHDA; CDR2 reads SQIVND (reference sequence). V lost 8 bases to trimming and J lost 4 bases; unmatched junction nucleotides: 6. This CDR3 comprises 13 residues. CDR3 sequence (DNA): TGTGCCAGTGTGGAAGGGACAGGGTACGAGCAGTACTTC. Its protein product is CASVEGTGYEQYF.

The rearrangement uses TRBV30 and TRBJ2-4; 9 positions agree with TRBD1. Per germline, CDR1 GTSNPN and CDR2 SVGIG (reference sequence). The CDR3 contains 15 residues. V lost 4 bases to trimming and J lost 8 bases; unmatched junction nucleotides: 12. CDR3: CAWKLMGQGRYIQYF. The CDR3 DNA sequence: TGTGCCTGGAAACTTATGGGACAGGGAAGATACATTCAGTACTTC.